These T cell receptor beta chains were read from a single sample in a study of cytomegalovirus exposure and HLA in healthy donors. Some clones are missing from TCRdb's copy, which holds only in-frame ones; the method was immunoSEQ multiplex PCR. The data show approximately 190,000 clones, 84% seen once. The sequencing input was PBMCs. The receptors originated from a woman between 45 and 60 years old in good health and CMV-seropositive. The CDR3 runs from the conserved cysteine through the conserved F or W. A D gene is named only where the DNA matches it firmly. A clone size is listed for some rows: how often the clone was seen (once, few, many), or a class if it is expanded.

CDR3,DNA,D,V,J,size
CASSRGGTTNEKLFF,TGTGCCAGCAGCAGAGGGGGCACAACTAATGAAAAACTGTTTTTT,TRBD1,TRBV6-1,TRBJ1-4,.
CASSLGGGNTDTQYF,TGTGCCAGCAGCTTGGGCGGGGGAAACACAGATACGCAGTATTTT,TRBD2,TRBV5-4,TRBJ2-3,.
CASSSGDEQFF,TGTGCCAGCAGCTCCGGTGATGAGCAGTTCTTC,.,TRBV7-3,TRBJ2-1,.
CASSFGTGGVEQYF,TGTGCCAGCAGCTTTGGGACAGGGGGCGTCGAGCAGTACTTC,TRBD1,TRBV5-4,TRBJ2-7,.
CASSQGAEAFF,TGTGCCAGCAGCCAGGGGGCTGAAGCTTTCTTT,TRBD1,TRBV6-1,TRBJ1-1,few
CASSERTDLYGYTF,TGTGCCAGCAGCGAACGGACAGATCTCTATGGCTACACCTTC,.,TRBV6-1,TRBJ1-2,.
CASSDSRGYEQYF,TGTGCCAGCAGCGACTCCAGGGGCTACGAGCAGTACTTC,.,TRBV9,TRBJ2-7,.
CASSLAFGTDTQYF,TGTGCCAGCAGCTTAGCCTTCGGCACAGATACGCAGTATTTT,.,TRBV11-2,TRBJ2-3,.
CASSQESGGVGGTDTQYF,TGTGCCAGCAGCCAAGAGTCGGGGGGAGTGGGGGGCACAGATACGCAGTATTTT,TRBD2,TRBV4-2,TRBJ2-3,.
CTLQGWAEKLFF,TGTACTTTGCAGGGTTGGGCTGAAAAACTGTTTTTT,.,TRBV6-6,TRBJ1-4,.